These 8 T cell receptor beta chains originate from one sample sequenced in a study of technical replicates of blood from a few donors. The method was immunoSEQ multiplex PCR; TCRdb's version includes in-frame clones alone and lacks a portion of them. The sample holds about 70,000 clones, just under 95% seen once. The sample comprised T cells isolated from PBMCs. The receptors derive from a human donor in good health.

This chain uses TRBV25-1 with TRBJ2-5; TRBD2 matches at 7 bases. V shed 7 bases and J 5 bases; nucleotides not matched to a gene: 7. The CDR3 contains 13 residues. Germline CDR1 MGHDK, CDR2 SYGVNS. Here the CDR3 reads CASMTRETETQYF. The CDR3 DNA is TGTGCCAGCATGACGCGGGAGACGGAGACCCAGTACTTC.

The chain has TRBV28 and TRBJ2-7; TRBD1 aligns across 9 bases. The V segment lost 2 bases and the J segment 4 bases; nucleotides outside the gene matches: 3. The germline gives CDR1 MDHEN, CDR2 SYDVKM. This CDR3 comprises 14 residues. CDR3 sequence: CASSLGQGSYEQYF. The CDR3 nucleotides read TGTGCCAGCAGTTTAGGACAGGGGTCATACGAGCAGTACTTC.

This chain joins TRBV7-2 and TRBJ2-2; 12 positions match TRBD2. Germline CDR1 and CDR2: SGHTA and FQGNSA. V shed 4 bases and J 9 bases; nucleotides not matched to a gene: 6. This CDR3 contains 15 residues. The CDR3 loop is CASSYLAGGIRELFF. The CDR3 DNA is TGTGCCAGCAGCTACCTAGCGGGGGGGATACGGGAGCTGTTTTTT.

The gene calls are TRBV5-1 and TRBJ2-1; TRBD2 might be the D (6 bases). Germline CDR1 is SGHRS and CDR2 is YFSETQ. Trimming took 0 bases from V and 5 from J, leaving 12 bases between them. CDR3 length: 15 amino acids. In DNA form, the CDR3 reads TGCGCCAGCAGCTTGGCCGGGAGTGGGAACAATGAGCAGTTCTTC. Its protein product is CASSLAGSGNNEQFF. Full variable domain (missing parts from reference TRBV5-1 and TRBJ2-1): KAGVTQTPRYLIKTRGQQVTLSCSPISGHRSVSWYQQTPGQGLQFLFEYFSETQRNKGNFPGRFSGRQFSNSRSEMNVSTLELGDSALYLCASSLAGSGNNEQFFGPGTRLTVL.

CDR3 bases: TGCGCCAGCAGCTTGGATGGGACAGGGGGGACGGAGCAGTACTTC. This codes for CASSLDGTGGTEQYF. The gene calls are TRBV5-1 and TRBJ2-7, with 11 bases that match TRBD1. The CDR3 loop spans 15 amino acids. Trimming cost V 0 bases and J 7 bases; bases outside gene matches: 6. Germline V CDR1 and CDR2: SGHRS, YFSETQ. Together with reference TRBV5-1 and TRBJ2-7, the CDR3 gives the full variable domain: KAGVTQTPRYLIKTRGQQVTLSCSPISGHRSVSWYQQTPGQGLQFLFEYFSETQRNKGNFPGRFSGRQFSNSRSEMNVSTLELGDSALYLCASSLDGTGGTEQYFGPGTRLTVT.

This clone was found a few times. The chain joins TRBV5-1 to TRBJ2-2, with TRBD1 identical over 7 bases. CDR1 and CDR2 from the germline V gene are SGHRS and YFSETQ. The CDR3 has 15 amino acids. With 5 bases clipped from V and 1 base from J, the junction kept 5 bases outside the gene matches. CDR3 coding DNA: TGCGCCAGCAGACCCGGGACAGAGAACACCGGGGAGCTGTTTTTT. Protein: CASRPGTENTGELFF.

The rearrangement uses TRBV6-5 and TRBJ1-1; 7 nucleotides match TRBD1. CDR1 MNHEY and CDR2 SVGAGI come from the germline V gene. The CDR3 length is 14 residues. J was trimmed by 5 bases and V by 3 bases; bases with no gene match: 6. The CDR3: CASSYKAGGTEAFF. CDR3 in DNA: TGTGCCAGCAGTTATAAGGCAGGGGGGACTGAAGCTTTCTTT.

This chain joins TRBV6-6 and TRBJ1-1, with D possibly matching TRBD1 (5 bases). The germline V gene has CDR1 MNHNY and CDR2 SVGAGI (reference sequence). The CDR3 is 12 residues long. Trimming took off 6 bases at V and 1 base at J, with 6 bases between the two ends. DNA for the CDR3: TGTGCCAGCAGAGGGGAGAACACTGAAGCTTTCTTT. Translating it yields CASRGENTEAFF.